The TCR beta chain under discussion was sequenced for a study of shared clonotypes between healthy human individuals. Of note for this clone: As yet, its antigen is unknown.

Germline CDR1 and CDR2: SGHDT and YYEEEE. The CDR3 spans 14 residues. The V and J ends lost 7 bases and 3 bases respectively, with 17 bases between them. TCRdb's copy holds only in-frame clones and misses some; the assay was immunoSEQ multiplex PCR. The profile shows about 690,000 clones, 80% to 95% of them singletons. Findings of the study overall: Generation probability values for non-shared clonotypes were lower than those for clonotypes shared by all four donors.

This chain connects TRBV5-6 to TRBJ2-7, with D maybe TRBD2 (6 bases). This TCR was sampled from a man younger than 35 in good health. Some clones in this sample may be carry-over from other donors' samples. Source material: memory CD8+ T cells from PBMCs. Subset: CD45RO+ cells pooled with CCR7-negative TemRA cells. CDR3 region: CASSTGGNVYEQYF. The CDR3 DNA is TGTGCCAGCTCAACCGGGGGAAACGTCTACGAGCAGTACTTC.